This T cell receptor beta chain was obtained from a study of T cell responses to AZD1222 COVID-19 vaccine. Study-level results: Females outnumbered males among donors, who were mostly white British; clonal diversity was possibly underestimated.

V was pared by 3 bases and J by 4 bases, with 9 bases between. Germline V gene data show CDR1 as MNHNS and CDR2 as SASEGT. This CDR3 has 13 amino acids. Only in-frame clones appear in the TCRdb table, and some are missing; sequencing was by immunoSEQ multiplex PCR. Of roughly 260,000 clones in the sample, over 85% were seen once. Details on this clone: Its antigen remains unknown.

This receptor was obtained from an adult in good health. Specimen: peripheral blood, collected on day 0 of AZD1222 vaccination. The rearrangement links TRBV6-1 to TRBJ1-1; unclear D gene. CDR3 in amino acids: CASSDGRFTEAFF. In nucleotides, the CDR3 is TGTGCCAGCAGTGACGGAAGGTTCACTGAAGCTTTCTTT.